These T cell receptor beta chains were read from a single sample in a study of T cell responses to AZD1222 COVID-19 vaccine. The method was immunoSEQ multiplex PCR; TCRdb's version includes in-frame clones alone and lacks a portion of them. The sample yields about 120,000 clones, roughly 82% seen once. The source was peripheral blood, collected 28 days after the second AZD1222 dose. Receptors were obtained from an adult who received the AZD1222 COVID-19 vaccine. The CDR3 runs from the conserved cysteine through the conserved F or W. The order of the fields is V gene, J gene, D gene, clone size, CDR3 protein, CDR3 DNA. The D gene is left open where the match is weak. Only part of the rows carry a size: once, few, many, or a class if the clone is expanded.

TRBV30	TRBJ1-1	-	once	CAWNKGMNTEAFF	TGTGCCTGGAATAAAGGCATGAACACTGAAGCTTTCTTT
TRBV5-3	TRBJ2-7	TRBD1	-	CARSLWDREGQGVYEQYF	TGTGCCAGAAGCTTATGGGACAGAGAGGGACAGGGGGTCTACGAGCAGTACTTC
TRBV7-9	TRBJ2-1	TRBD2	few	CASSLSGGAFYEQFF	TGTGCCAGCAGCTTGAGCGGGGGGGCGTTCTATGAGCAGTTCTTC
TRBV7-2	TRBJ1-1	-	-	CASSFSNTEAFF	TGTGCCAGCAGCTTTTCGAACACTGAAGCTTTCTTT
TRBV29-1	TRBJ2-3	TRBD2	once	CSVVAGDLLGQYF	TGCAGCGTTGTAGCGGGGGACCTTCTTGGGCAGTATTTT
TRBV29-1	TRBJ2-2	-	-	CSAGGSLGGELFF	TGCAGTGCTGGGGGGTCTCTAGGAGGGGAGCTGTTTTTT
TRBV2	TRBJ1-2	-	-	CASRDEGVYGYTF	TGTGCCAGCAGAGACGAGGGGGTCTATGGCTACACCTTC
TRBV5-6	TRBJ1-3	-	-	CASSGADTSGNTIYF	TGTGCCAGCAGCGGAGCGGACACCTCTGGAAACACCATATATTTT
TRBV4-1	TRBJ1-6	-	-	CASSQLSAEGGSPLHF	TGCGCCAGCAGCCAGTTGTCGGCAGAGGGGGGTTCACCCCTCCACTTT
TRBV9	TRBJ1-2	TRBD1	-	CASSVGGTGVYGYTF	TGTGCCAGCAGCGTAGGGGGGACAGGGGTCTATGGCTACACCTTC
TRBV6-5	TRBJ1-2	TRBD1	-	CASSYPGQGILGYTF	TGTGCCAGCAGTTACCCTGGACAGGGAATTTTGGGCTACACCTTC
TRBV6-6	TRBJ2-1	TRBD1	-	CASSSGTAKPKQFF	TGTGCCAGCAGTTCCGGGACAGCAAAGCCGAAGCAGTTCTTC
TRBV20-1	TRBJ2-1	-	-	CSAIRGAEQFF	TGCAGTGCCATCCGGGGGGCTGAGCAGTTCTTC
TRBV2	TRBJ1-2	-	-	CASSESLEGYTF	TGTGCCAGCAGTGAAAGCTTAGAAGGCTACACCTTC
TRBV5-3	TRBJ1-5	-	-	CARSPPTRCKSQPQHF	TGTGCCAGAAGCCCTCCGACGAGATGCAAGAGCCAGCCCCAGCATTTT
TRBV19	TRBJ1-2	-	-	CASSTPWGGANYGYTF	TGTGCCAGTAGTACCCCCTGGGGGGGAGCTAACTATGGCTACACCTTC
TRBV19	TRBJ1-2	-	-	CASSTTGTIYGYTF	TGTGCCAGTAGTACTACCGGGACAATCTATGGCTACACCTTC
TRBV15	TRBJ1-5	-	-	CATSRDYSNQPQHF	TGTGCCACCAGCAGAGATTATAGCAATCAGCCCCAGCATTTT
TRBV24-1	TRBJ2-3	TRBD2	-	CATSDWGGGAIDTQYF	TGTGCCACCAGTGATTGGGGCGGGGGGGCGATAGATACGCAGTATTTT
TRBV18	TRBJ2-7	-	-	CASSPETGRNEQYF	TGTGCCAGCTCACCCGAAACAGGGAGGAACGAGCAGTACTTC